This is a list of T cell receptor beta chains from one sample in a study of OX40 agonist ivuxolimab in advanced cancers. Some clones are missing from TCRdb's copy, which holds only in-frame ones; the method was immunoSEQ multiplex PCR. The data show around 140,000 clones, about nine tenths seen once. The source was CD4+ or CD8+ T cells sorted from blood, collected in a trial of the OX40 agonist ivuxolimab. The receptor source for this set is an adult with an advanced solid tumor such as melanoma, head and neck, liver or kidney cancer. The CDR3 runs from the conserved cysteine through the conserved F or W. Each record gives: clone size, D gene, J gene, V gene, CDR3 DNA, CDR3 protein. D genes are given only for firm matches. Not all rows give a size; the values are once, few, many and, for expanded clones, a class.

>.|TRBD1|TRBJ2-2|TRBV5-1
TGCGCCAGCAGCGTGGACAGGGGCGCCGGGGAGCTGTTTTTT
CASSVDRGAGELFF
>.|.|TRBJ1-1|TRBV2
TGTGCCAGGGGCCATATAGGGCAAACTGAAGCTTTCTTT
CARGHIGQTEAFF
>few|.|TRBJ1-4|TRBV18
TGTGCCAGCTCACCAGGGACGGATGAAAAACTGTTTTTT
CASSPGTDEKLFF
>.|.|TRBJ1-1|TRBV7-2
TGTGCCAGCAGCTTAGAAGGGCCGCTTGAAGCTTTCTTT
CASSLEGPLEAFF
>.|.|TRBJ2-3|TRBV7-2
TGTGCCAGCAGCTTTGGTTTTGGAAGACCTACGCAGTATTTT
CASSFGFGRPTQYF
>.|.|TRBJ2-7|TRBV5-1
TGCGCCAGCAGCTTGGCAGGGAGCTACGAGCAGTACTTC
CASSLAGSYEQYF
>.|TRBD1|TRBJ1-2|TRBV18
TGTGCCAGCTCACCGATAAGCAACACGGGACAGTCGCCCCCATCCTATGGCTACACCTTC
CASSPISNTGQSPPSYGYTF
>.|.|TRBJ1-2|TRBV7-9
TGTGCCAGCAGCAGCCGGGACGGTAGCTATGGCTACACCTTC
CASSSRDGSYGYTF
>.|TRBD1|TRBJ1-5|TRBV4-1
TGCGCCAGCAGCCAAGTGGGCGCCGGGACAGGGGGTTTTAGCAATCAGCCCCAGCATTTT
CASSQVGAGTGGFSNQPQHF
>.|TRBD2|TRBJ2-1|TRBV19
TGTGCCAGTAGTCAATCCGGGACTAGGGGTTCCTACAATGAGCAGTTCTTC
CASSQSGTRGSYNEQFF
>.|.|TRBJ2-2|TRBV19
TGTGCCAGTAGGGACAAGGGACCCGGGGAGCTGTTTTTT
CASRDKGPGELFF
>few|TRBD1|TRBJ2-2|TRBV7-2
TGTGCCAGCAGCACGGGACAGACCACCGGGGAGCTGTTTTTT
CASSTGQTTGELFF
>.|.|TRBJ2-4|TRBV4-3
TGCGCCAGCAGCCAAGATAGTGAGTATCCTCAGTACTTC
CASSQDSEYPQYF
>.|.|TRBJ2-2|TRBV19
TGTGCCAGTAGTATAGGGGACAAAGTGAACGGGGAGCTGTTTTTT
CASSIGDKVNGELFF
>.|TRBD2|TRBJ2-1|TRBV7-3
TGTGCCAGCAGCCAGACTAGCGGGACCTCATACAATGAGCAGTTCTTC
CASSQTSGTSYNEQFF
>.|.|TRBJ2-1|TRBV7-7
TGTGCTAGCAGCCCCTTTGGTGGGTACAATGAGCAGTTCTTC
CASSPFGGYNEQFF
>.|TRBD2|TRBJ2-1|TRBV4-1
TGCGCCAGCAGCCGAGGAGGGACTAGCGGGCCCCGGGGACGTCACAATGAGCAGTTCTTC
CASSRGGTSGPRGRHNEQFF
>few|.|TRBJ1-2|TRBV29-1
TGCAGCGTTGGAGAGCGTTTCGACTATGGCTACACCTTC
CSVGERFDYGYTF
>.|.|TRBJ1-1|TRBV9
TGTGCCAGCAGCGTAGCCGGACACGCCACTGAAGCTTTCTTT
CASSVAGHATEAFF
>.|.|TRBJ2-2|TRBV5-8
TGTGCCAGCGCAGTCCTTCGGGGCACCGGGGAGCTGTTTTTT
CASAVLRGTGELFF
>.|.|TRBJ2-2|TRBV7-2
TGTGCCAGCAGCTTAGCCCAGAACACCGGGGAGCTGTTTTTT
CASSLAQNTGELFF
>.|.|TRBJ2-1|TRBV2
TGTGCCAGCAATGAGGGAGCAACCTACAATGAGCAGTTCTTC
CASNEGATYNEQFF
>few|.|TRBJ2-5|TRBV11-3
TGTGCCAGCAGCTTAGATTTGGGAACCCAGTACTTC
CASSLDLGTQYF
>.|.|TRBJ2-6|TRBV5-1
TGCGCCAGCAGTTACCTAAGACTGGGTATCTCCTCTGGGGCCAACGTCCTGACTTTC
CASSYLRLGISSGANVLTF
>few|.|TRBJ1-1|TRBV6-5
TGTGCCAGCAGTTATCGCAGGGTCACTGAAGCTTTCTTT
CASSYRRVTEAFF
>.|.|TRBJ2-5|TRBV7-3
TGTGCCAGCAGCTTAGACCCCCGCGGTAGTCCCCCGCCGACCCAGTACTTC
CASSLDPRGSPPPTQYF
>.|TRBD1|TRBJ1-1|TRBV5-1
TGCGCCAGCAGCGGCGGGACAGGGGGTACTGAAGCTTTCTTT
CASSGGTGGTEAFF
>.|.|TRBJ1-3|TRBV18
TGTGCCAGCTCACCACCGGGACGGGCCTCTGGAAACACCATATATTTT
CASSPPGRASGNTIYF
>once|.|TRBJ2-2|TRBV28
TGTGCCAGCATCCTCGCAGCGACAGTCTCCCCCGGGGAGCTGTTTTTT
CASILAATVSPGELFF
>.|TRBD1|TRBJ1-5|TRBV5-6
TGTGCCAGCAGCGTCCGGGACAGGGGGATTCATAGCAATCAGCCCCAGCATTTT
CASSVRDRGIHSNQPQHF
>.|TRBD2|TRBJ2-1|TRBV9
TGTGCCAGCAGCCTCCGGCAGGGACTAGCGGACAATGAGCAGTTCTTC
CASSLRQGLADNEQFF
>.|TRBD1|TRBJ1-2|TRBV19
TGTGCCAGTAACGGGGACAGTCCCCGTCAAGCTAACTATGGCTACACCTTC
CASNGDSPRQANYGYTF
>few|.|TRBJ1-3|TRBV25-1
TGTGCCAGCAAGGAGCCAGGGATTTCTGGAAACACCATATATTTT
CASKEPGISGNTIYF
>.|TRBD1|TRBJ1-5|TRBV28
TGTGCCAGCAGTTCTGGACAGGGTCTATCTGGCAATCAGCCCCAGCATTTT
CASSSGQGLSGNQPQHF
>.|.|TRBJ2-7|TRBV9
TGTGCCAGCAGCGTAGATTGGGAGTACGAGCAGTACTTC
CASSVDWEYEQYF
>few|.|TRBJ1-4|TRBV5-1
TGCGCCAGCAGAGTCGGGGCATTAAATGAAAAACTGTTTTTT
CASRVGALNEKLFF
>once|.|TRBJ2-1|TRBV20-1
TGCAGTGCTAGAGATTGGAATGAGCAGTTCTTC
CSARDWNEQFF
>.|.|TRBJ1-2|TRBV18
TGTGCCAGCTCATCGACAGTACTAGATGGCTACACCTTC
CASSSTVLDGYTF
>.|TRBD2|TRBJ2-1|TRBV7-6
TGTGCCAGCAGCTTAGCACCTACTAGCGGGAGAACCTACAATGAGCAGTTCTTC
CASSLAPTSGRTYNEQFF
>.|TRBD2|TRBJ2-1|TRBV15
TGTGCCACCAGCAGCCCCGGGACTAGCGGCTTCTGGAGCTCCTACAATGAGCAGTTCTTC
CATSSPGTSGFWSSYNEQFF
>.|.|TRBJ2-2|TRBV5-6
TGTGCCAGCAGCTTCCTTCTTACCGGGGAGCTGTTTTTT
CASSFLLTGELFF
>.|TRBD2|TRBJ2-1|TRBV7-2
TGTGCCAGCAGCTTACCGTTAGCGGGCAGCTCCTACAATGAGCAGTTCTTC
CASSLPLAGSSYNEQFF
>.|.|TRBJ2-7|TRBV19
TGTGCCAGTAGCGTGGGGCGGGTGAACGAGCAGTACTTC
CASSVGRVNEQYF
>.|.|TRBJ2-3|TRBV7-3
TGTGCCAGCAGCATCGGACTGGGCACAGATACGCAGTATTTT
CASSIGLGTDTQYF
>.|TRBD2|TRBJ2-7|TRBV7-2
TGTGCCAGCAGCGCGGGACTAGCGGGCTACAACGAGCAGTACTTC
CASSAGLAGYNEQYF
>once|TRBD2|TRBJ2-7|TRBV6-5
TGTGCCAGCAGTTACTCCTCTAGCGGTCAAACCTACGAGCAGTACTTC
CASSYSSSGQTYEQYF
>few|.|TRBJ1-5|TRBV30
TGTGCCTGGAGGGGCAGGGGCAATCAGCCCCAGCATTTT
CAWRGRGNQPQHF
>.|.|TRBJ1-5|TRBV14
TGTGCCAGCAGCCTGTTCGGCGATCAGCCCCAGCATTTT
CASSLFGDQPQHF
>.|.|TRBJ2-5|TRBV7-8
TGTGCCAGCAGCCCCTACCAAGAGACCCAGTACTTC
CASSPYQETQYF
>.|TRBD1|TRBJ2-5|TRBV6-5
TGTGCCAGCAGTTCGTCACAGGGGGCGCGGGAGACCCAGTACTTC
CASSSSQGARETQYF
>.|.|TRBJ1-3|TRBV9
TGTGCCAGCAGCGTAGGGGGGGCAGGTGGAAACACCATATATTTT
CASSVGGAGGNTIYF
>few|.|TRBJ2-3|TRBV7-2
TGTGCCAGCAGCTTAGCGCGGGTAGATACGCAGTATTTT
CASSLARVDTQYF
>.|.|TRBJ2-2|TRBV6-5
TGTGCCAGCAGTGGAGACTATTACACCGGGGAGCTGTTTTTT
CASSGDYYTGELFF
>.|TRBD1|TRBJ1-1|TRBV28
TGTGCCAGCAGTCTCTTCAGGGGGCTGGGGAACACTGAAGCTTTCTTT
CASSLFRGLGNTEAFF
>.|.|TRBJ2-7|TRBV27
TGTGCCAGCAGTCTCCAGGGGAGTGGGCAGTACTTC
CASSLQGSGQYF
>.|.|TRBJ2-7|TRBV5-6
TGTGCCAGCAGCTTGGGCCAGGGTGAATACGAGCAGTACTTC
CASSLGQGEYEQYF
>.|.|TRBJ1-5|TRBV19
TGTGCCAGTAGATTACTGACAGTAAATAGCAATCAGCCCCAGCATTTT
CASRLLTVNSNQPQHF